A single sample gave rise to the 20 T cell receptor beta chains below, sequenced in a study of T cells in Graves' hyperthyroidism and ophthalmopathy (dated by TCRdb to about 2019). The method behind the library was multiplex PCR. The reads were generated on an Illumina HiSeq 2000. Amplification of TCR beta CDR3 regions was carried out from RNA transcripts. A first-round RT-PCR of the TCR CDR3 used the HTBI primer set with the Qiagen OneStep RT-PCR kit. TCRdb ran its own pipeline on the public reads, namely fastp trimming at Q25 and MiXCR clone calling, and kept in-frame beta chains. Rows merge per CDR3 protein into single entries with the most common DNA and genes. This sample has about 620,000 distinct CDR3 sequences in its table, and roughly 16% of those were observed once. The ten largest make up less than 4.5% of the sample. The sequenced sample was blood. The source of these receptors is a woman under 40 with Graves' hyperthyroidism.

This clonotype was seen repeatedly, ten times or more. This chain uses TRBV12-3 or TRBV12-4 with TRBJ1-4; maybe TRBD1 (6 bases). CDR3 size: 13 residues. V dropped 6 bases and J dropped 5 bases, with 10 bases sitting between them. The CDR3 spells CASRPRGNEKLFF. Here the CDR3 DNA reads TGTGCCAGCAGACCCAGGGGAAATGAAAAACTGTTTTTT.

This clonotype has ten or more counts. Here the CDR3 DNA reads TGTGCCAGCAGTGGACAGGCCTCTGGAAACACCATATATTTT. Protein sequence: CASSGQASGNTIYF. The chain employs TRBV2 and TRBJ1-3; D is perhaps TRBD1 (6 bases). Germline V gene lookup returns CDR1 SNHLY and CDR2 FYNNEI. There are 14 residues in the CDR3. The ends were cut back, 4 bases at V and 0 bases at J, with 7 bases in the middle.

This clonotype appeared many times. The chain recombines TRBV5-5 with TRBJ1-1, with D uncertain. The CDR3 is 14 residues long. Between the trimmed V and J ends, which lost 2 bases and 8 bases, there was a span of 16 bases. Germline CDR1 and CDR2: SGHKS and YYEKEE (reference sequence). CDR3 loop: CASSFSGPIFEAFF. CDR3 sequence (DNA): TGTGCCAGCAGCTTCTCGGGCCCTATTTTCGAAGCTTTCTTT. The complete variable domain, with remaining parts taken from reference TRBV5-5 and TRBJ1-1, reads DAGVTQSPTHLIKTRGQQVTLRCSPISGHKSVSWYQQVLGQGPQFIFQYYEKEERGRGNFPDRFSARQFPNYSSELNVNALLLGDSALYLCASSFSGPIFEAFFGQGTRLTVV.

This clonotype was observed many times. The V and J genes are TRBV28 and TRBJ2-1; 7 nucleotides line up with TRBD2. Germline-derived CDR1 and CDR2 are MDHEN and SYDVKM. J gave up 1 base and V 3 bases, and 3 bases lay outside the gene matches. The CDR3 spans 15 residues. The CDR3 coding sequence is TGTGCCAGCAGTTTCCTAGCGGAGTCCTACAATGAGCAGTTCTTC. It codes for CASSFLAESYNEQFF.

This clonotype has ten or more counts. The J gene is TRBJ2-7, the V gene TRBV20-1; no firm D call. Trimming removed 6 bases from V and 0 bases from J, with 18 bases in between. CDR3 length equals 15 residues. CDR1 is DFQATT, CDR2 SNEGSKA, per germline (reference sequence). The CDR3 sequence: CSATHALLSSYEQYF. DNA of the CDR3: TGCAGTGCGACCCACGCCCTTTTAAGCTCCTACGAGCAGTACTTC.

As regards this clonotype: One base away lies a much larger clone, so this may be a sequencing read error. The V call is TRBV28, the J call TRBJ2-1, with TRBD1 identical over 8 bases. The CDR3 has 14 residues. The germline CDR1 and CDR2 sequences are MDHEN and SYDVKM. Trimming at V came to 6 bases and at J to 6 bases, leaving 7 bases not matched to a gene. CDR3 in DNA: TGTGCCAGCAGCCGGGACAGGTTCACCAATGAGCAGTTCTTC. Translating gives CASSRDRFTNEQFF.

This chain connects TRBV7-3 to TRBJ2-7; 7 bases agree with TRBD1. This CDR3 spans 15 amino acids. Trimming removed 1 base from V and 5 bases from J; junction bases left unmatched: 8. CDR1 and CDR2 from the germline V gene are SGHTA and FQGTGA. CDR3 nucleotide sequence: TGTGCCAGCAGCTTAATGTCTAGAGGGGGCCACGAGCAGTACTTC. Its translation: CASSLMSRGGHEQYF. Combining the CDR3 with reference TRBV7-3 and TRBJ2-7 gives the whole variable domain GAGVSQTPSNKVTEKGKYVELRCDPISGHTALYWYRQSLGQGPEFLIYFQGTGAADDSGLPNDRFFAVRPEGSVSTLKIQRTERGDSAVYLCASSLMSRGGHEQYFGPGTRLTVT.

The genes are TRBV4-3 and TRBJ1-5; D is undetermined. Germline V CDR1 and CDR2: LGHNA, YSLEER. Trimming took off 3 bases at V and 2 bases at J, with 8 bases between the two ends. The CDR3 is made up of 14 amino acids. CDR3 protein: CASSHLTGNQPQHF. CDR3 DNA sequence: TGCGCCAGCAGCCACCTGACGGGCAATCAGCCCCAGCATTTT.

The genes are TRBV6-9 and TRBJ2-1; 10 bases match TRBD2. This CDR3 is built from 17 residues. The V and J ends lost 3 bases and 8 bases, in that order; junction bases with no gene match: 13. Germline V gene data show CDR1 as MNHGY and CDR2 as SVAAGI. CDR3 sequence (DNA): TGTGCCAGCAGTTACCCGACCAGCGGGAGGGAAAGGGATGAGCAGTTCTTC. As protein: CASSYPTSGRERDEQFF.

This clonotype was seen at least ten times. The chain has TRBV10-3 and TRBJ2-1, with D possibly matching TRBD1 (5 bases). CDR1 and CDR2 from the germline V gene are ENHRY and SYGVKD. The CDR3 loop spans 14 amino acids. Trimming pared 10 bases from V and 6 bases from J, leaving 19 bases between. The CDR3 nucleotides read TGTGCCACCCAGGTCCAGGGTACAAGCAATGAGCAGTTCTTC. Translating gives CATQVQGTSNEQFF.

The V and J genes are TRBV7-2 and TRBJ2-5, with D possibly being TRBD2 (5 bases). Germline V gene data show CDR1 as SGHTA and CDR2 as FQGNSA. V was shortened by 2 bases and J by 0 bases, with 10 bases between the two germline ends. The CDR3 is made up of 15 amino acids. The DNA of the CDR3 is TGTGCCAGCAGCTTAAACGGGAATCACCAAGAGACCCAGTACTTC. Amino acids: CASSLNGNHQETQYF.

In this sample, this clonotype turned up a few times. This chain connects TRBV30 to TRBJ1-5, with D possibly being TRBD1 (5 bases). Trimming took off 2 bases at V and 5 bases at J, with 10 bases between the two ends. CDR3 length: 13 amino acids. Germline V gene data show CDR1 as GTSNPN and CDR2 as SVGIG (reference sequence). The chain's CDR3 is CAWSLDSYQPQHF. The CDR3 region has the DNA TGTGCCTGGAGTCTAGACAGTTATCAGCCCCAGCATTTT.

In this sample, this clonotype turned up many times. The chain carries TRBV5-5 and TRBJ2-5; tentatively, D is TRBD1 (5 bases). Germline V gene lookup returns CDR1 SGHKS and CDR2 YYEKEE (reference sequence). The CDR3 covers 11 residues. Trimming stripped 5 bases from V and 9 bases from J, with 11 bases between. CDR3 protein: CASSLQAAQYF. The CDR3, as DNA: TGTGCCAGCAGTTTACAGGCAGCCCAGTACTTC. Drawing the rest from reference TRBV5-5 and TRBJ2-5, the complete variable domain is DAGVTQSPTHLIKTRGQQVTLRCSPISGHKSVSWYQQVLGQGPQFIFQYYEKEERGRGNFPDRFSARQFPNYSSELNVNALLLGDSALYLCASSLQAAQYFGPGTRLLVL.

This clonotype turned up a few times. The chain employs TRBV20-1 and TRBJ2-7, with D maybe TRBD2 (5 bases). The germline gives CDR1 DFQATT, CDR2 SNEGSKA (reference sequence). With 0 bases removed from V and 3 bases from J, the gap between germline ends came to 15 bases. The CDR3 is made up of 15 amino acids. CDR3 sequence reads: CSAREPFGGFYEQYF. In DNA, the CDR3 is TGCAGTGCTAGAGAGCCCTTTGGCGGGTTCTACGAGCAGTACTTC.

This clonotype has only a few counts. This chain connects TRBV18 to TRBJ1-2; D call uncertain. The CDR3 is 13 amino acids. Per the germline V gene, CDR1 is KGHSH and CDR2 is LQKENI. The V gene lost 3 bases and the J gene lost 2 bases, with 7 bases spanning the gap. CDR3 sequence: CASSPDCNYGYTF. As DNA, the CDR3 is TGTGCCAGCTCACCGGACTGCAACTATGGCTACACCTTC.

The chain combines TRBV28 with TRBJ1-6; D gene uncertain. Per germline, CDR1 MDHEN and CDR2 SYDVKM. This CDR3 has 18 amino acids. V gave up 5 bases and J gave up 5 bases, with 22 bases separating them. The DNA for the CDR3 is TGTGCCAGCAGTGGCCCCTTTAGGCACCAAAAGAATAATTCACCCCTCCACTTT. Residues: CASSGPFRHQKNNSPLHF.

Only a few counts were recorded for this clonotype. The chain joins TRBV27 to TRBJ2-4; 10 positions agree with TRBD2. The germline CDR1 and CDR2 sequences are MNHEY and SMNVEV (reference sequence). Losses at the gene ends were 4 bases for V and 5 bases for J; bases not matched to a gene: 5. The CDR3 covers 15 residues. The CDR3 region is CASSSRTSGQNIQYF. The CDR3 DNA sequence: TGTGCCAGCAGTTCGCGGACTAGCGGACAAAACATTCAGTACTTC.

Many counts were recorded for this clonotype. This chain links TRBV7-2 with TRBJ2-1; maybe TRBD1 (6 bases). V was cut by 3 bases and J by 3 bases, with 6 bases left in between. This CDR3 is built from 13 residues. Germline CDR1 reads SGHTA; CDR2 reads FQGNSA. CDR3 sequence (DNA): TGTGCCAGCAGCTTGGGACACTACAATGAGCAGTTCTTC. Translated, it gives CASSLGHYNEQFF.

This clonotype was detected ten times or more. V usage is TRBV13 and J usage is TRBJ1-2, with a tentative D call TRBD1 (6 bases). The CDR3 has 14 amino acids. Between the trimmed V and J ends, which lost 5 bases and 5 bases, there was a span of 15 bases. Per germline, CDR1 PRHDT and CDR2 FYEKMQ (reference sequence). CDR3 bases: TGTGCCAGCAGCCTCGGACAGAGACAATATGGCTACACCTTC. This codes for CASSLGQRQYGYTF.

This clonotype showed up many times. The chain carries TRBV27 and TRBJ2-3; D possibly matches TRBD1 or TRBD2 (5 bases each). V lost 5 bases and J 1 base, leaving 13 bases between the germline ends. Germline CDR1 MNHEY, CDR2 SMNVEV (reference sequence). CDR3 length: 15 amino acids. CDR3 in amino acids: CASSPAGTGTDTQYF. The DNA for the CDR3 is TGTGCCAGCAGTCCCGCTGGGACGGGCACAGATACGCAGTATTTT.